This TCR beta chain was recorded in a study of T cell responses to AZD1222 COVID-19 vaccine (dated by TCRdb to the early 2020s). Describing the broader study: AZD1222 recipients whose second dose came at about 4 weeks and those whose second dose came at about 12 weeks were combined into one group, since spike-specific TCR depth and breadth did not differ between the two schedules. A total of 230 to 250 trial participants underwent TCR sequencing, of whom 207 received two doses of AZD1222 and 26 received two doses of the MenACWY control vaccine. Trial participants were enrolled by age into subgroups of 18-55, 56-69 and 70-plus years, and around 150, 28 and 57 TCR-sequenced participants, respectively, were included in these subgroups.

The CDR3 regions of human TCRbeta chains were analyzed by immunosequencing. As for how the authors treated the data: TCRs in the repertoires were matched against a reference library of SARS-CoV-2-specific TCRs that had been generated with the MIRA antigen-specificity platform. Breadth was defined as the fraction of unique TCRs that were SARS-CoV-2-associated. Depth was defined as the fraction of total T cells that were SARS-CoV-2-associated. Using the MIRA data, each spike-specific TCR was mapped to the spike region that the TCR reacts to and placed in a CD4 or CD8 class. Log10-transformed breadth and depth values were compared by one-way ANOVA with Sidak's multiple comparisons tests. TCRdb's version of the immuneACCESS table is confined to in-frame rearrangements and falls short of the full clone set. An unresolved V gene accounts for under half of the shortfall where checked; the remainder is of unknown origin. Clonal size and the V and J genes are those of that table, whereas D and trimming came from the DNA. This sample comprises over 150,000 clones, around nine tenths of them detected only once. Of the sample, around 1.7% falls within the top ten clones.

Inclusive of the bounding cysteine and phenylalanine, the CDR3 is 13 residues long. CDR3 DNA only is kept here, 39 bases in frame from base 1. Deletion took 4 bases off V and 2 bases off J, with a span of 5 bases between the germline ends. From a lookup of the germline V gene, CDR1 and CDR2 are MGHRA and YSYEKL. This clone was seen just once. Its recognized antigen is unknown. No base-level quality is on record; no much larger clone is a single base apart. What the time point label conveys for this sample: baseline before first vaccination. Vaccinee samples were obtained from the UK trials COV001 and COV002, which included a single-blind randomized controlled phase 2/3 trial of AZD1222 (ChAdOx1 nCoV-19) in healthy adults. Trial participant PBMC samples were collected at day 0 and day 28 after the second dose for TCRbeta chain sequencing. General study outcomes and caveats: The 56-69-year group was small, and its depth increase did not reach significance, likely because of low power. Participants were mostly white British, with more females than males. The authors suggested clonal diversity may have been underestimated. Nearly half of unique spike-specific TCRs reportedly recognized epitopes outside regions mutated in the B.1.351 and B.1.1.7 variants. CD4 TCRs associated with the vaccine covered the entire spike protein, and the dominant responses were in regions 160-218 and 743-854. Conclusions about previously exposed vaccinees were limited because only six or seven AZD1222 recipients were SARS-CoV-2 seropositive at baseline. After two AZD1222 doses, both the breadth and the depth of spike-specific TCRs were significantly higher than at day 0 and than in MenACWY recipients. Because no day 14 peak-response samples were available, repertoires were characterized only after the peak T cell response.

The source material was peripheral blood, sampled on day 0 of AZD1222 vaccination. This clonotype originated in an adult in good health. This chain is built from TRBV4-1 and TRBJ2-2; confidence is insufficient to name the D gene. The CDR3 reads CASSPTNTGELFF. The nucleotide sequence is TGCGCCAGCAGCCCCACTAACACCGGGGAGCTGTTTTTT.